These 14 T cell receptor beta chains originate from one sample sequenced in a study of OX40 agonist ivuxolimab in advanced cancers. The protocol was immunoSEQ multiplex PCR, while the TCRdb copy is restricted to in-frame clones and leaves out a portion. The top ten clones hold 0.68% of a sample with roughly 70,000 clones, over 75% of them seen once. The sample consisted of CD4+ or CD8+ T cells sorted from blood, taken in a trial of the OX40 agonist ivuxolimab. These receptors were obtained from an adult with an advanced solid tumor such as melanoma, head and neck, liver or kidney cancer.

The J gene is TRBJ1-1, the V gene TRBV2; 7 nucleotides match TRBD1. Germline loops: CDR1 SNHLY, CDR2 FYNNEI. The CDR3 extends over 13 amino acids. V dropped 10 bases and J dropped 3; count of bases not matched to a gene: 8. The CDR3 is CATATGRDTEAFF. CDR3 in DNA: TGTGCCACCGCGACAGGGAGAGACACTGAAGCTTTCTTT.

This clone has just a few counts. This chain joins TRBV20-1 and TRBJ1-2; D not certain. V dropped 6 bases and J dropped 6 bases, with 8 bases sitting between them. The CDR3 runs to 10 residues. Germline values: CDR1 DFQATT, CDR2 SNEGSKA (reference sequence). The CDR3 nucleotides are TGCAGTGCCCTAGACAATGGCTACACCTTC. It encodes CSALDNGYTF.

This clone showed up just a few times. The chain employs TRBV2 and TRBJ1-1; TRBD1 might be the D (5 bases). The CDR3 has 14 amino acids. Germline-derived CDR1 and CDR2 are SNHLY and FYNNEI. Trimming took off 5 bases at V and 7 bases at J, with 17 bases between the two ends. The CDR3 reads CASSIFRDVSEAFF. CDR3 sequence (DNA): TGTGCCAGCAGTATTTTCAGGGACGTGAGTGAAGCTTTCTTT.

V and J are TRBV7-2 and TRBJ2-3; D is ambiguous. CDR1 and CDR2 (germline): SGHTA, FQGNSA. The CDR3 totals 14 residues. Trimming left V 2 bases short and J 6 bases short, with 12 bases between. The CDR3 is CASSLNSRRDTQYF. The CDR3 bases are TGTGCCAGCAGCTTAAATTCGCGACGTGATACGCAGTATTTT.

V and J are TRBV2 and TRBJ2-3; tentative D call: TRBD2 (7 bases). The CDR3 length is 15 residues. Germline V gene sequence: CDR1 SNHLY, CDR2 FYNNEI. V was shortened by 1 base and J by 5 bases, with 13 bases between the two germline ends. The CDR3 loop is CASSEVPGGQDTQYF. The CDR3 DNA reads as TGTGCCAGCAGTGAAGTCCCGGGGGGACAAGATACGCAGTATTTT.

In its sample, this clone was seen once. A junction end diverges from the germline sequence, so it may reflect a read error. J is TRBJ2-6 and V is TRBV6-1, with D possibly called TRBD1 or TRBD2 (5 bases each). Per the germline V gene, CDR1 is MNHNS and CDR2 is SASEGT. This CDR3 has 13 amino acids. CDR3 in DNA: TGTGCCAGCAGTGGGTCCGGGGCCAACATCCTGACTTTC. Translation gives CASSGSGANILTF.

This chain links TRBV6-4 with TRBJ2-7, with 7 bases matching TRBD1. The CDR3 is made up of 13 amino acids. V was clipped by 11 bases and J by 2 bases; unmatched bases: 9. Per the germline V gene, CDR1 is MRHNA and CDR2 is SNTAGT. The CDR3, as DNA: TGTGCCTACCACAGGGACAGCCCCTACGAGCAGTACTTC. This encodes CAYHRDSPYEQYF.

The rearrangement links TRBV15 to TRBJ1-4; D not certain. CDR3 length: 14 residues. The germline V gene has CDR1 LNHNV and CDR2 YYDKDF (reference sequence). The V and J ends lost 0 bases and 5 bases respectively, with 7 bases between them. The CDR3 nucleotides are TGTGCCACCAGCAGAGATCTTTCAAATGAAAAACTGTTTTTT. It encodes CATSRDLSNEKLFF.

CDR3 nucleotide sequence: TGCGCCAGCAGCGTCGCGGGCGAAAACATTCAGTACTTC. This sequence encodes CASSVAGENIQYF. This chain links TRBV5-1 with TRBJ2-4; D is possibly TRBD2 (5 bases). The CDR3 spans 13 residues. The germline V gene encodes CDR1 SGHRS and CDR2 YFSETQ. V gave up 4 bases and J gave up 5 bases, with 10 bases separating them. The full variable domain, completed using reference TRBV5-1 and TRBJ2-4, is KAGVTQTPRYLIKTRGQQVTLSCSPISGHRSVSWYQQTPGQGLQFLFEYFSETQRNKGNFPGRFSGRQFSNSRSEMNVSTLELGDSALYLCASSVAGENIQYFGAGTRLSVL.

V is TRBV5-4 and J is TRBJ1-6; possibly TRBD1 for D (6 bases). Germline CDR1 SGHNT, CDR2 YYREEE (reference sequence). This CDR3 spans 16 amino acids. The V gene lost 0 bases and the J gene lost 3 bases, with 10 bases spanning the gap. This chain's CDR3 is CASSLAQGYYNSPLHF. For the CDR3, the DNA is TGTGCCAGCAGCTTGGCACAGGGCTACTATAATTCACCCCTCCACTTT.

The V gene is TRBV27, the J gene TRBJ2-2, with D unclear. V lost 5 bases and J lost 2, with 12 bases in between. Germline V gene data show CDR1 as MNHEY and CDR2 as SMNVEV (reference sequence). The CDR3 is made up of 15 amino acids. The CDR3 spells CASSRNRANTGELFF. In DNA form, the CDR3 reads TGTGCCAGCAGTCGAAACAGAGCTAACACCGGGGAGCTGTTTTTT.

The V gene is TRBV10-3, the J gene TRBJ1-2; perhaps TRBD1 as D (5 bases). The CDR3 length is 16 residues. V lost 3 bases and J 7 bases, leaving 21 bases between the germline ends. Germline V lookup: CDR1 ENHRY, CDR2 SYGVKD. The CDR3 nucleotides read TGTGCCATCAGTGACCCCGTAATGGGACGGGTAGGTGGCTACACCTTC. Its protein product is CAISDPVMGRVGGYTF.

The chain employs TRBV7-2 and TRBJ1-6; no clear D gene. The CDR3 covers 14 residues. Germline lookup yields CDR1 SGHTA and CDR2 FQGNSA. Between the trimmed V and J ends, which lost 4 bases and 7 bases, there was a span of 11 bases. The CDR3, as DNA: TGTGCCAGCAGCTACGGGGTCGGGAATTCACCCCTCCACTTT. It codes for CASSYGVGNSPLHF.

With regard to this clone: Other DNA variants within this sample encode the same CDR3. CDR3: CASSQSGGNGYTF. CDR3 nucleotide sequence: TGTGCCAGCAGCCAATCGGGTGGTAATGGCTACACCTTC. The chain is built from TRBV7-2 and TRBJ1-2, with D unclear. CDR1 SGHTA and CDR2 FQGNSA come from the germline V gene. The CDR3 is 13 residues long. V lost 5 bases and J lost 6, with 13 bases in between.